The clone carrying this TCR beta chain was picked up a small number of times. Antigen unknown. There are 12 residues in the CDR3. In germline, CDR1 is SNHLY, CDR2 FYNNEI. Between the trimmed V and J ends, which lost 6 bases and 8 bases, there was a span of 11 bases. This specimen comes from a study of vaccination and CD4 T cells after COVID-19. Study-wide context: Four females and six males made up the convalescents, with two Hispanic. Post-vaccine sampling followed dose two by a median about 72 days (range 14 to 241). Stimulation used overlapping spike peptides from SARS-CoV-2, HCoV-NL63, HCoV-OC43 and HCoV-229E.

Specified treatment: roughly 10-day PBMC culture with coronavirus spike peptide pools or control peptides (ViraFEST assay). Cultured CD4+ T cells had their DNA profiled by the Oncomine TCR Beta short-read assay. MiXCR, applied by TCRdb to the PCR reads, yields one record per CDR3 protein. The sample consists of about 12,000 distinct CDR3 sequences, approximately 60% of them appearing once. This chain uses TRBV2 with TRBJ2-1; D ambiguous. The receptor was isolated from a human donor who had recovered from COVID-19. The sequencing used CD4+ T cells from blood, cultured in vitro, collected before SARS-CoV-2 vaccination. CDR3 loop: CASRGSRDEQFF. The CDR3, as DNA: TGTGCCAGCAGAGGGTCCCGCGATGAGCAGTTCTTC.